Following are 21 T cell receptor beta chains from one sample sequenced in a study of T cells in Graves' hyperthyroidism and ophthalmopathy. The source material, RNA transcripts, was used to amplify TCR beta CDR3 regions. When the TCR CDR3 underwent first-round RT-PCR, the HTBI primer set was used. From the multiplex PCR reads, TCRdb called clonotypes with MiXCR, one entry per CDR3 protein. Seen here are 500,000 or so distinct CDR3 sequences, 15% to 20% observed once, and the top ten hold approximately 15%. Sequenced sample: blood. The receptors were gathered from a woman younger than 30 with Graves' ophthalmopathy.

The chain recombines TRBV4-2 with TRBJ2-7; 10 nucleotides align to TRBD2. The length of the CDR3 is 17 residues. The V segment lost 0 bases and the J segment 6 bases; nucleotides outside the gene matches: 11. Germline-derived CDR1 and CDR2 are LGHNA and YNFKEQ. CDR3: CASSQDSSSGSVGEQYF. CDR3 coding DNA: TGTGCCAGCAGCCAAGATTCGTCTAGCGGGAGCGTAGGCGAGCAGTACTTC.

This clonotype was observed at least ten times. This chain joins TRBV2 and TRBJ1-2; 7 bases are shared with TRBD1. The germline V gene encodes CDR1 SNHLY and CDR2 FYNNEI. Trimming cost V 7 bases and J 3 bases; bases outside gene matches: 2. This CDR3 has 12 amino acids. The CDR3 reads CASNDRDYGYTF. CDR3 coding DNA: TGTGCCAGCAATGACAGGGACTATGGCTACACCTTC. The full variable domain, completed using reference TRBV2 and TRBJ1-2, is EPEVTQTPSHQVTQMGQEVILRCVPISNHLYFYWYRQILGQKVEFLVSFYNNEISEKSEIFDDQFSVERPDGSNFTLKIRSTKLEDSAMYFCASNDRDYGYTFGSGTRLTVV.

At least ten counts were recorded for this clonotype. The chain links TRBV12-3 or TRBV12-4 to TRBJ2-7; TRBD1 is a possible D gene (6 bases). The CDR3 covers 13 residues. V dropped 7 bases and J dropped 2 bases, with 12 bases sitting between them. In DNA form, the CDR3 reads TGTGCCAGCACTGGGGGCTTGGCCTACGAGCAGTACTTC. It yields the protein CASTGGLAYEQYF.

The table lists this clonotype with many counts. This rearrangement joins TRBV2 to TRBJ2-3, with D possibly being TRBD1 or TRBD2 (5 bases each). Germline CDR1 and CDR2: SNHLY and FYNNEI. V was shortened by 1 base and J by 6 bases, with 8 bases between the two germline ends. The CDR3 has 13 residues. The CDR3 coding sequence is TGTGCCAGCAGTGAAGGAGGGGCCGATACGCAGTATTTT. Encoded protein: CASSEGGADTQYF.

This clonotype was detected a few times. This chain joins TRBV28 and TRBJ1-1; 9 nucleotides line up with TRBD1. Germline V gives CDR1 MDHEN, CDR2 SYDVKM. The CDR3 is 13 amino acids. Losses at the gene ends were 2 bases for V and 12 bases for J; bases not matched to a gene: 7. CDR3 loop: CASSLLTGQGPFF. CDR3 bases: TGTGCCAGCAGTTTACTTACGGGACAGGGCCCTTTCTTT.

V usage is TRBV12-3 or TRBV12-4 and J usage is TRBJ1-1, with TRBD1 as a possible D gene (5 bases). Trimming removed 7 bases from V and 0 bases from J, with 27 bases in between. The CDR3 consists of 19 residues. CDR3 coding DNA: TGTGCCAGCAAGCGCTATTACTTAGACGGGACCCCTATGAACACTGAAGCTTTCTTT. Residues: CASKRYYLDGTPMNTEAFF.

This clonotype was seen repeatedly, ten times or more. CDR3 loop: CASSSSLGPAEQFF. The CDR3 DNA is TGTGCCAGCAGCTCCTCCCTTGGGCCCGCTGAGCAGTTCTTC. This chain uses TRBV7-2 with TRBJ2-1; unclear D gene. Deletions cut 4 bases from V and 9 bases from J, with 16 bases between. Germline V lookup: CDR1 SGHTA, CDR2 FQGNSA. The CDR3 extends over 14 amino acids.

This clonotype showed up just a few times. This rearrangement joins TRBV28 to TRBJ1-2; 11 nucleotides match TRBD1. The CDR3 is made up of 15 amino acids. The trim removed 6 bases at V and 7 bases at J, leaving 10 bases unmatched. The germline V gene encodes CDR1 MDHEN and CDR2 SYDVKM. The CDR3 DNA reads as TGTGCCAGCAGAGAACCGGGACAGGGGGTAATTGGCTACACCTTC. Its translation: CASREPGQGVIGYTF.

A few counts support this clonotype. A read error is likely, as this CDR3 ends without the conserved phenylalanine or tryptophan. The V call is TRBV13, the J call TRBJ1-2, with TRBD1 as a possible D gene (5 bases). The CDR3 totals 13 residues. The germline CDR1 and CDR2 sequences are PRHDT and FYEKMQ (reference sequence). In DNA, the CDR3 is TGCGCCAGCAGCCAAGGGGTAAACTATGGCTACACCCTC. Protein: CASSQGVNYGYTL.

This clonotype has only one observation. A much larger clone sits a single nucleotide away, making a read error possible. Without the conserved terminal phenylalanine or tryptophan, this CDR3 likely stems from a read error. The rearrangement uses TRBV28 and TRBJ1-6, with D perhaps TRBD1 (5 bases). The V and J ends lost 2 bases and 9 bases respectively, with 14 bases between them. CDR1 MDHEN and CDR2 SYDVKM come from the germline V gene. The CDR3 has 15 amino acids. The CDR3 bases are TGTGCCAGCAGTTTAGAGACGGCAGGGACTTCACCCCTCCACCTT. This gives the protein CASSLETAGTSPLHL.

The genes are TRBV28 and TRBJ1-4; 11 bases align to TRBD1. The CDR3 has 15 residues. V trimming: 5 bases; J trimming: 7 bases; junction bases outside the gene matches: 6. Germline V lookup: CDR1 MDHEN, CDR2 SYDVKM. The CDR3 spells CASSEPGQGVEKLFF. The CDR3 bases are TGTGCCAGCAGTGAACCGGGACAGGGGGTTGAAAAACTGTTTTTT.

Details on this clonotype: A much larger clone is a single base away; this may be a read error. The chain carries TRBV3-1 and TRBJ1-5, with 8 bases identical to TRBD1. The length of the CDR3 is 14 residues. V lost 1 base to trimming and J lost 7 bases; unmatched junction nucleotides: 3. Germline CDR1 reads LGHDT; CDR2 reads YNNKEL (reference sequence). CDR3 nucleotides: TGTGCCAGCAGCCAAGCGGCAGGGGGCCAGCCCCAGCATTTT. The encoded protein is CASSQAAGGQPQHF.

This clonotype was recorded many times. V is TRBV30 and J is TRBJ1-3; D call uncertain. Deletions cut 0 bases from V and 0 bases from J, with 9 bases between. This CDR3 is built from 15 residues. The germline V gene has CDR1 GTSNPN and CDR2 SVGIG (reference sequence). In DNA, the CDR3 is TGTGCCTGGAGTGTGGGAAAGAGCTCTGGAAACACCATATATTTT. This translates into CAWSVGKSSGNTIYF.

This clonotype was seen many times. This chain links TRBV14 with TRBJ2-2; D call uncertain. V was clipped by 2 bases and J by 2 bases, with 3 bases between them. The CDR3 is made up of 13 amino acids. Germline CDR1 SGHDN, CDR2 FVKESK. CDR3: CASSQTNTGELFF. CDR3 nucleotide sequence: TGTGCCAGCAGCCAAACTAACACCGGGGAGCTGTTTTTT. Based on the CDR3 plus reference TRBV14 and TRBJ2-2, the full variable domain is EAGVTQFPSHSVIEKGQTVTLRCDPISGHDNLYWYRRVMGKEIKFLLHFVKESKQDESGMPNNRFLAERTGGTYSTLKVQPAELEDSGVYFCASSQTNTGELFFGEGSRLTVL.

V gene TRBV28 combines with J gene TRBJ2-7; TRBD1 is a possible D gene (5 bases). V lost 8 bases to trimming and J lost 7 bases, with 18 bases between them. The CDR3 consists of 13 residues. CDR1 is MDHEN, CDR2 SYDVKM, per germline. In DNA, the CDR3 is TGTGCCAGCGGCCTTAGGATAGGGGAAGAGCAGTACTTC. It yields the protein CASGLRIGEEQYF.

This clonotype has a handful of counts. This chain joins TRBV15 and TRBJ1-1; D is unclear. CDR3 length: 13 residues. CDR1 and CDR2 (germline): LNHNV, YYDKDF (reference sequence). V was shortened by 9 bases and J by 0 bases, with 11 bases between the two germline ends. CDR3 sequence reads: CATGTKVNTEAFF. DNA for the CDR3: TGTGCCACGGGAACAAAGGTGAACACTGAAGCTTTCTTT. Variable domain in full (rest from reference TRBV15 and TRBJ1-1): DAMVIQNPRYQVTQFGKPVTLSCSQTLNHNVMYWYQQKSSQAPKLLFHYYDKDFNNEADTPDNFQSRRPNTSFCFLDIRSPGLGDTAMYLCATGTKVNTEAFFGQGTRLTVV.

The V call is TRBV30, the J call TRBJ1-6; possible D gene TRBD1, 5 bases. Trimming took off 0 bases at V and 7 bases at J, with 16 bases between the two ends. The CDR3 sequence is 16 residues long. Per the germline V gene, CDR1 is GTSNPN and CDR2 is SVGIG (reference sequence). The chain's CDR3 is CAWSVGLGTENSPLHF. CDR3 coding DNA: TGTGCCTGGAGTGTAGGCCTTGGGACGGAAAATTCACCCCTCCACTTT.

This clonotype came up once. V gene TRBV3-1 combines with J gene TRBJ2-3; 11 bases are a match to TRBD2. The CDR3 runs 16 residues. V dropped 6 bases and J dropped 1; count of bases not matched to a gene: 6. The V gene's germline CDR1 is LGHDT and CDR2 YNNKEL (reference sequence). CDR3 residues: CASRRTSGLRTDTQYF. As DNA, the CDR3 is TGTGCCAGCAGGAGGACTAGCGGGCTCCGCACAGATACGCAGTATTTT.

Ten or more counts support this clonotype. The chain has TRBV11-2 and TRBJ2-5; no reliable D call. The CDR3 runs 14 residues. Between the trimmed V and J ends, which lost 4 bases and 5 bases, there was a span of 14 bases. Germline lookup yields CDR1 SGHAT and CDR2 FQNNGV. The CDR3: CASSSPRIRETQYF. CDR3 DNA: TGTGCCAGCAGCTCTCCAAGAATTCGGGAGACCCAGTACTTC. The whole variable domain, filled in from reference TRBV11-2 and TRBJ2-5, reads EAGVAQSPRYKIIEKRQSVAFWCNPISGHATLYWYQQILGQGPKLLIQFQNNGVVDDSQLPKDRFSAERLKGVDSTLKIQPAKLEDSAVYLCASSSPRIRETQYFGPGTRLLVL.

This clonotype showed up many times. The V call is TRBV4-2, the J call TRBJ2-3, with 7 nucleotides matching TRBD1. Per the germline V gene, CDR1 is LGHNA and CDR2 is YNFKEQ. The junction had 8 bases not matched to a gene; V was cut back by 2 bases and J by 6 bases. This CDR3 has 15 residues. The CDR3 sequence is CASSQRTGTVDTQYF. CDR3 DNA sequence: TGTGCCAGCAGCCAACGGACCGGGACAGTCGATACGCAGTATTTT.

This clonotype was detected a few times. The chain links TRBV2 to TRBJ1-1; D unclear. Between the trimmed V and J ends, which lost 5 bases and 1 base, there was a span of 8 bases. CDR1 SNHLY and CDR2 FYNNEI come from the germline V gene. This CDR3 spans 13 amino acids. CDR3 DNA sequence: TGTGCCAGCAGTAAGCAGAAGAACACTGAAGCTTTCTTT. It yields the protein CASSKQKNTEAFF.